This TCR beta chain was recorded in a study of T cell changes during pregnancy in multiple sclerosis. CDR3 size: 16 residues. CDR1 KGHSH and CDR2 LQKENI come from the germline V gene. The V gene end was trimmed by 4 bases and the J gene end by 3 bases; junction bases not matched to a gene: 8. TCRdb's copy holds only in-frame clones and misses some; the assay was immunoSEQ multiplex PCR. Of about 68,000 clones in the sample, approximately 90% are singletons; the top ten hold 1.5%. The source is a female donor with multiple sclerosis, enrolled in a pregnancy study. The specimen comprised peripheral blood, sampled in the third trimester of pregnancy. This chain connects TRBV18 to TRBJ2-1; the match to TRBD2 covers 8 bases. The CDR3: CASSREGAGVYNEQFF. The CDR3 nucleotides read TGTGCCAGCTCACGGGAGGGAGCGGGGGTCTACAATGAGCAGTTCTTC.